The 27 T cell receptor beta chains in this list originate from one sample, sequenced in a study of blood T cell repertoires in COVID-19. Measured with immunoSEQ multiplex PCR; TCRdb has only the in-frame clones, and not every one. The sample lists hundreds of thousands of clones; around 89% were seen once. The sample comprised PBMCs or T cells enriched from blood (not recorded which). These receptors were obtained from a man between 25 and 39 years old who had recovered from COVID-19.

This chain uses TRBV5-6 with TRBJ1-5; no definite D call. The CDR3 extends over 15 amino acids. With 0 bases removed from V and 0 bases from J, the gap between germline ends came to 7 bases. Germline V lookup: CDR1 SGHDT, CDR2 YYEEEE. CDR3 sequence reads: CASSLGRHSNQPQHF. The CDR3 coding sequence is TGTGCCAGCAGCTTGGGCAGGCATAGCAATCAGCCCCAGCATTTT.

The chain has TRBV4-1 and TRBJ2-1; 11 nucleotides line up with TRBD2. The CDR3 spans 18 residues. Unmatched junction bases numbered 11, after V lost 1 base and J lost 6 bases. CDR1 MGHRA and CDR2 YSYEKL come from the germline V gene. DNA of the CDR3: TGCGCCAGCAGCCAAGCCCCCTTAGCGGGGGGGGGCGGCAATGAGCAGTTCTTC. This translates into CASSQAPLAGGGGNEQFF.

The rearrangement joins TRBV20-1 to TRBJ2-1; 8 bases fit TRBD2. CDR1 and CDR2 (germline): DFQATT, SNEGSKA (reference sequence). J lost 7 bases, V lost 3 bases, and 11 bases had no gene match. CDR3 length equals 15 residues. CDR3 DNA: TGCAGTGCTAGTCCCGGGGGGGCCATTCCGAATGAGCAGTTCTTC. Translated, it gives CSASPGGAIPNEQFF.

Here the CDR3 DNA reads TGTGCCAGCAACAACAGGGGCAACACTGAAGCTTTCTTT. Translation gives CASNNRGNTEAFF. This chain joins TRBV25-1 and TRBJ1-1; 7 bases line up with TRBD1. V lost 7 bases to trimming and J lost 2 bases; unmatched junction nucleotides: 4. This CDR3 region has 13 residues. Germline V gene lookup returns CDR1 MGHDK and CDR2 SYGVNS.

The chain employs TRBV10-2 and TRBJ2-5, with 12 bases identical to TRBD2. The CDR3 spans 16 residues. V lost 3 bases to trimming and J lost 5 bases; unmatched junction nucleotides: 7. Germline CDR1 is WSHSY and CDR2 is SAAADI. CDR3 amino acids: CASSDSTSGRLETQYF. In nucleotides, the CDR3 is TGCGCCAGCAGTGATTCTACTAGCGGGAGGTTGGAGACCCAGTACTTC.

The chain carries TRBV24-1 and TRBJ2-1, with 9 bases matching TRBD2. The CDR3 sequence is 17 residues long. The junction had 13 bases not matched to a gene; V was cut back by 3 bases and J by 8 bases. Germline loops: CDR1 KGHDR, CDR2 SFDVKD. CDR3 loop: CATSDPIEAGGPHEQFF. The CDR3 region has the DNA TGTGCCACCAGTGATCCGATAGAGGCGGGAGGGCCCCATGAGCAGTTCTTC.

V gene TRBV27 combines with J gene TRBJ2-2, with TRBD2 matching 16 bases. V shed 7 bases, J shed 6 bases, and the junction held 5 bases outside the gene matches. Germline CDR1 MNHEY, CDR2 SMNVEV (reference sequence). This CDR3 has 16 residues. Written as DNA, the CDR3 is TGTGCCAGCACCGGGACTAGCGGGAGGGGGGCCGGGGAGCTGTTTTTT. Encoded protein: CASTGTSGRGAGELFF.

The V and J genes are TRBV6-2 or TRBV6-3 and TRBJ1-5; 8 bases agree with TRBD1. This CDR3 has 17 amino acids. Per germline, CDR1 MNHEY and CDR2 SVGEGT. With 2 bases clipped from V and 3 bases from J, the junction kept 9 bases outside the gene matches. The CDR3 here is CASSYGIGQGVNQPQHF. In DNA form, the CDR3 reads TGTGCCAGCAGTTACGGGATCGGACAGGGCGTCAATCAGCCCCAGCATTTT.

This clone appeared a single time. The V and J genes are TRBV25-1 and TRBJ1-1; tentatively, D is TRBD1 (5 bases). Germline V lookup: CDR1 MGHDK, CDR2 SYGVNS. The CDR3 runs to 14 residues. Trimming shortened V by 6 bases and J by 6 bases, and 17 bases separated the two germline ends. The CDR3 DNA is TGTGCCAGCAGGGAAACGGGACTTTTTCCTGAAGCTTTCTTT. Protein product: CASRETGLFPEAFF.

V and J are TRBV5-5 and TRBJ1-1, with a possible D match to TRBD1 (5 bases). This CDR3 is built from 13 residues. CDR1 SGHKS and CDR2 YYEKEE come from the germline V gene (reference sequence). Between the trimmed V and J ends, which lost 2 bases and 1 base, there was a span of 6 bases. Here the CDR3 DNA reads TGTGCCAGCAGCTTTCAGGGGAACACTGAAGCTTTCTTT. Encoded protein: CASSFQGNTEAFF.

V usage is TRBV10-1 and J usage is TRBJ1-1, with D possibly matching TRBD1 (6 bases). Trimming took 4 bases from V and 2 from J, leaving 11 bases between them. CDR3 length: 14 residues. Germline assignment: CDR1 WNHNN and CDR2 SYGVQD (reference sequence). CDR3: CASSVEQGNTEAFF. The CDR3 region has the DNA TGCGCCAGCAGTGTCGAACAGGGAAACACTGAAGCTTTCTTT.

The chain recombines TRBV27 with TRBJ2-7; TRBD2 aligns across 12 bases. Losses at the gene ends were 4 bases for V and 4 bases for J; bases not matched to a gene: 8. The CDR3 is made up of 16 amino acids. The germline V gene encodes CDR1 MNHEY and CDR2 SMNVEV (reference sequence). CDR3 amino acids: CASSSPGLAGVYEQYF. The DNA for the CDR3 is TGTGCCAGCAGTTCGCCGGGACTAGCGGGCGTATACGAGCAGTACTTC.

The gene calls are TRBV6-5 and TRBJ1-1; D ambiguous. The germline V and J ends were trimmed by 8 bases and 1 base, with 14 bases remaining between them. The CDR3 has 14 residues. Germline CDR1 reads MNHEY; CDR2 reads SVGAGI. The CDR3 is CASSPSRGNTEAFF. The CDR3 region has the DNA TGTGCCAGCTCACCCTCCCGCGGGAACACTGAAGCTTTCTTT.

The chain has TRBV19 and TRBJ2-3; 7 bases are shared with TRBD1. Germline CDR1 is LNHDA and CDR2 is SQIVND (reference sequence). The V gene end was trimmed by 5 bases and the J gene end by 0 bases; junction bases not matched to a gene: 5. CDR3 length: 15 residues. This CDR3 reads CASSQGDASTDTQYF. CDR3 DNA: TGTGCCAGTAGTCAGGGGGATGCGAGCACAGATACGCAGTATTTT.

The rearrangement joins TRBV18 to TRBJ2-5; 13 nucleotides line up with TRBD2. The CDR3 spans 16 residues. V was clipped by 4 bases and J by 4 bases; unmatched bases: 6. CDR1 is KGHSH and CDR2 is LQKENI in the germline V gene. CDR3 DNA sequence: TGTGCCAGCTCACGCGGACTAGCGGGAGAGAGAGAGACCCAGTACTTC. Translating gives CASSRGLAGERETQYF.

The chain joins TRBV10-3 to TRBJ2-7, with TRBD2 matching over 7 bases. The CDR3 contains 13 residues. V gave up 7 bases and J gave up 0 bases; unmatched junction bases: 3. Per germline, CDR1 ENHRY and CDR2 SYGVKD. This CDR3 reads CAIKERDSYEQYF. The CDR3 coding sequence is TGTGCCATCAAGGAGCGGGACTCCTACGAGCAGTACTTC.

This clone was observed a single time. The chain couples TRBV6-5 to TRBJ2-2, with TRBD2 identical over 10 bases. Germline trimming cut 11 bases from V and 5 bases from J; bases unmatched to any gene: 11. Germline CDR1 is MNHEY and CDR2 is SVGAGI. The CDR3 has 15 amino acids. CDR3 DNA: TGTGCCGGTGGTCTAGCGGGAGTTTATACCGGGGAGCTGTTTTTT. This translates into CAGGLAGVYTGELFF.

The chain has TRBV5-4 and TRBJ2-7; a weak D match, TRBD1 (5 bases). This CDR3 is 14 amino acids long. Deletions cut 4 bases from V and 1 base from J, with 12 bases between. Germline loops: CDR1 SGHNT, CDR2 YYREEE (reference sequence). The CDR3 protein is CASSGTGYSYEQYF. The CDR3 region has the DNA TGTGCCAGCAGCGGAACAGGATATTCCTACGAGCAGTACTTC.

CDR3 sequence: CASSLQAMNTEAFF. The CDR3 nucleotides read TGCGCCAGCAGCCTACAGGCGATGAACACTGAAGCTTTCTTT. V is TRBV5-1 and J is TRBJ1-1; a weak D match, TRBD1 (5 bases). Germline loops: CDR1 SGHRS, CDR2 YFSETQ. The CDR3 covers 14 residues. The V end lost 4 bases, the J end lost 0 bases, and 10 bases lay between the germline ends. Looking up the rest from reference TRBV5-1 and TRBJ1-1 gives the full variable domain: KAGVTQTPRYLIKTRGQQVTLSCSPISGHRSVSWYQQTPGQGLQFLFEYFSETQRNKGNFPGRFSGRQFSNSRSEMNVSTLELGDSALYLCASSLQAMNTEAFFGQGTRLTVV.

The chain combines TRBV12-3 or TRBV12-4 with TRBJ2-1; D is possibly TRBD2 (6 bases). The V and J ends lost 5 bases and 15 bases respectively, with 14 bases between them. The CDR3 runs 11 residues. In nucleotides, the CDR3 is TGTGCCAGCAGTCCGGACTACATTAGGTTCTTC. Its translation: CASSPDYIRFF.

This clone was found once. The gene calls are TRBV15 and TRBJ2-1; 7 positions agree with TRBD2. Germline trimming cut 0 bases from V and 6 bases from J; bases unmatched to any gene: 5. Germline CDR1 reads LNHNV; CDR2 reads YYDKDF (reference sequence). The CDR3 is made up of 15 amino acids. For the CDR3, the DNA is TGTGCCACCAGCAGAGATCCGGGGGGACCCAATGAGCAGTTCTTC. It yields the protein CATSRDPGGPNEQFF.

The V gene is TRBV29-1, the J gene TRBJ2-1; 10 bases are a match to TRBD1. This CDR3 comprises 15 residues. Germline trimming cut 3 bases from V and 8 bases from J; bases unmatched to any gene: 10. CDR1 SQVTM and CDR2 ANQGSEA come from the germline V gene. The CDR3, as DNA: TGCAGCGTTGATTTTAGACAGGGGGCTTGGGATGAGCAGTTCTTC. It codes for CSVDFRQGAWDEQFF.

This chain uses TRBV10-3 with TRBJ1-2; D is uncertain. In germline, CDR1 is ENHRY, CDR2 SYGVKD. The CDR3 sequence is 16 residues long. The V end was cut by 3 bases, the J end by 5 bases, with 19 bases between. The CDR3 region is CAISDQLSLSGYGYTF. DNA of the CDR3: TGTGCCATCAGTGATCAGTTAAGTCTGTCGGGGTATGGCTACACCTTC.

The rearrangement joins TRBV24-1 to TRBJ1-1; D remains ambiguous. The V gene's germline CDR1 is KGHDR and CDR2 SFDVKD. The CDR3 sequence is 12 residues long. The V and J ends lost 3 bases and 7 bases respectively, with 8 bases between them. CDR3 DNA: TGTGCCACCAGTGATCGATCGGGTGAAGCTTTCTTT. Amino acid sequence: CATSDRSGEAFF.

The genes are TRBV7-9 and TRBJ2-5; TRBD1 matches 7 bases. Germline V CDR1 and CDR2: SEHNR, FQNEAQ (reference sequence). V lost 1 base and J lost 7; bases outside the gene matches: 6. This CDR3 region has 14 residues. The CDR3 region has the DNA TGTGCCAGCAGCTTAGAGGGGGCAGCAGGGACCCAGTACTTC. Encoded protein: CASSLEGAAGTQYF.

The chain couples TRBV11-2 to TRBJ2-3; 7 positions match TRBD2. V lost 5 bases and J lost 3; bases outside the gene matches: 2. Per the germline V gene, CDR1 is SGHAT and CDR2 is FQNNGV. The length of the CDR3 is 13 residues. The CDR3 sequence is CASSPSGTDTQYF. The DNA of the CDR3 is TGTGCCAGCAGCCCTAGCGGAACAGATACGCAGTATTTT.

The rearrangement uses TRBV10-3 and TRBJ1-2, with 7 bases aligning to TRBD1. The V and J ends lost 4 bases and 0 bases, in that order; junction bases with no gene match: 5. This CDR3 comprises 15 residues. Germline CDR1 is ENHRY and CDR2 is SYGVKD. This CDR3 reads CAISADRTTNYGYTF. The CDR3 DNA sequence: TGTGCCATCAGTGCGGACAGGACGACTAACTATGGCTACACCTTC.